Listed below are T cell receptor beta chains from one sample, sequenced in a study of beta chain features in type 1 diabetes. Produced via immunoSEQ multiplex PCR; TCRdb's table is partial and in-frame only. Here the sample spans more than 300,000 clones, roughly 16% being singletons. The specimen sequenced was naive CD4+ T cells from blood. All receptors derive from a woman in her late teens or twenties in good health. Both conserved end residues are part of each CDR3. Fields, in order: CDR3 protein, CDR3 DNA, J gene, CDR3 length, D gene, clone size, V gene. D genes are given only for firm matches. Where a row states a size, it is once, few, many or the class of an expanded clone; other rows omit it.

CATSVVQASYEQYF | TGTGCCACCTCCGTCGTACAGGCTTCCTACGAGCAGTACTTC | TRBJ2-7 | 14 | NA | NA | TRBV19
CASSGDRGTYEQYF | TGTGCCAGCAGTGGGGACAGGGGGACCTACGAGCAGTACTTC | TRBJ2-7 | 14 | TRBD1 | few | TRBV2
CASNIAGGSYEQFF | TGTGCCAGCAATATAGCGGGAGGGTCCTATGAGCAGTTCTTC | TRBJ2-1 | 14 | TRBD2 | few | TRBV2
CASRAAAGETQYF | TGTGCCAGCAGGGCTGCGGCCGGGGAGACCCAGTACTTC | TRBJ2-5 | 13 | NA | NA | TRBV6-6
CASSLEGRVNQPQHF | TGTGCCAGCAGCTTGGAGGGCAGGGTCAATCAGCCCCAGCATTTT | TRBJ1-5 | 15 | NA | NA | TRBV5-4
CASRDLGEKLFF | TGTGCCAGCAGGGATTTGGGCGAAAAACTGTTTTTT | TRBJ1-4 | 12 | NA | NA | TRBV28
CSVSRLDGTQYF | TGCAGCGTGAGCCGACTAGATGGGACCCAGTACTTC | TRBJ2-5 | 12 | NA | NA | TRBV29-1
CASSLTGGAEAFF | TGTGCCAGCAGCTTAACCGGGGGGGCTGAAGCTTTCTTT | TRBJ1-1 | 13 | NA | few | TRBV7-9
CASSMGQGSRNTEAFF | TGTGCCAGCAGCATGGGACAGGGCTCACGGAACACTGAAGCTTTCTTT | TRBJ1-1 | 16 | TRBD1 | NA | TRBV7-6
CATSMLQGYETQYF | TGTGCCACCAGCATGTTACAGGGGTACGAGACCCAGTACTTC | TRBJ2-5 | 14 | TRBD1 | few | TRBV15
CAWSARRNTEAFF | TGTGCCTGGAGTGCTCGGAGGAACACTGAAGCTTTCTTT | TRBJ1-1 | 13 | NA | few | TRBV30
CASSLRDRHKDTQYF | TGTGCCAGCAGCCTACGGGACAGGCATAAAGATACGCAGTATTTT | TRBJ2-3 | 15 | TRBD1 | NA | TRBV7-9
CASSRGLATYNEQFF | TGTGCCAGCAGCCGGGGACTAGCGACATACAATGAGCAGTTCTTC | TRBJ2-1 | 15 | TRBD2 | few | TRBV5-4
CASSSDRVDNGYTF | TGTGCCAGCAGCTCTGACAGGGTCGATAATGGCTACACCTTC | TRBJ1-2 | 14 | TRBD1 | few | TRBV5-6
CASSVTSEAFF | TGTGCCAGCAGCGTCACAAGTGAAGCTTTCTTT | TRBJ1-1 | 11 | NA | few | TRBV7-9
CASSLGAEPQGYTF | TGTGCCAGCAGTTTAGGGGCTGAGCCTCAGGGCTACACCTTC | TRBJ1-2 | 14 | NA | few | TRBV28
CAWSPDSSYEQYF | TGTGCCTGGAGTCCCGACAGCTCCTACGAGCAGTACTTC | TRBJ2-7 | 13 | NA | few | TRBV30